This TCR beta chain was identified during a study of T cells expressing NK-cell markers. Across the study: Sorted CD3+CD56-NKG2C+, CD3+CD56+NKG2C- and CD3+CD56+NKG2C+ T cells were the source of the TCR beta repertoires. The study's findings and limits: The same clonotypes also predominated in the CD3+CD56-NKG2C+ fraction of several donors.

For this clonotype: What it recognizes is unknown.

This CDR3 spans 15 amino acids. The germline V gene encodes CDR1 MNHEY and CDR2 SVGEGT. For each CDR3 protein, TCRdb gives one entry from its re-call of the 5' RACE reads, without DNA. Its table lists 550,000 to 600,000 distinct CDR3 sequences. The TCR sequence derives from a man younger than 30 in good health. The rearrangement uses TRBV6-2 or TRBV6-3 and TRBJ1-6; TCRdb indicates TRBD1, and absent DNA this call remains unverified. The sample taken for sequencing was blood T cells: a sorted CD56 or NKG2C T cell subset, CD4+ or CD8+ T cells, or bulk PBMC T cells (not recorded which). CDR3 sequence reads: CASRIGDRQLVVLHF.